This T cell receptor (beta chain) appears in the sequencing data of a study of OX40 agonist ivuxolimab in advanced cancers. Study details: The dose of intravenous ivuxolimab that patients received every 2 weeks ranged from 0.01 to 10 mg/kg. Enrollees could have had prior anti-PD-1, anti-PD-L1 or anti-CTLA-4 therapy, which approximately 40% had received. Study-level results: Circulating CD4+ and CD8+ T cells showed clonal expansion by week 6 at 0.1 to 3.0 mg/kg.

V dropped 8 bases and J dropped 7 bases, with 17 bases sitting between them. The CDR3 contains 14 residues. Germline CDR1 and CDR2: MGHDK and SYGVNS. Repertoires were generated with immunoSEQ multiplex PCR, while TCRdb's copy carries only in-frame clones and drops some. The data show tens of thousands of clones, about 90% seen once. Comments on this clone: The antigen is unknown.

Peripheral blood came from all dose cohorts at three timepoints. The sample consisted of CD4+ or CD8+ T cells sorted from blood, taken in a trial of the OX40 agonist ivuxolimab. The sequence was obtained from an adult with an advanced solid tumor such as melanoma, head and neck, liver or kidney cancer. The chain combines TRBV25-1 with TRBJ1-4, with D perhaps TRBD1 (6 bases). CDR3 region: CASHSRDTSEKLFF. The CDR3 DNA sequence: TGTGCCAGCCACTCCCGGGACACAAGTGAAAAACTGTTTTTT.